This T cell receptor beta chain was obtained from a study of neurological immune-mediated disorders (dated by TCRdb to about 2019). Background for the entire study: Of the approximately 34 multiple sclerosis patients, some 31 had relapsing-remitting MS and 3 had secondary progressive MS. The study compared peripheral blood TCR-beta repertoires of HTLV-I-associated myelopathy (HAM/TSP) patients, multiple sclerosis patients and healthy controls using UMI-based sequencing. Alongside PBMC samples, the set of fewer than 110 TCR-beta libraries contained longitudinal samples, technical triplicates, and paired CD4+ and CD8+ T-cell subsets that had been sorted. The cohort was made up of about 65 subjects, consisting of some 14 HAM/TSP patients, some 35 multiple sclerosis patients and 20 or so healthy controls.

cDNA synthesis used template-switch 5'RACE with a primer carrying a 10-nucleotide random unique molecular identifier tagging each TCR transcript. Over 180 million TCR-beta sequences, covering 15-18 subjects, were produced in each sequencing run. Total RNA was extracted with the RNeasy kit. The KAPA Real-time Library Amplification kit was used to amplify TCR-beta VDJ regions with primers for the TCR constant region and the 5'RACE anchor. Sample indexes and Illumina adaptors were added in a first PCR, after which library yield was increased in a second PCR. The roughly 650 bp TCR product was size-selected on a 2% E-gel SizeSelection system after Ampure bead purification. Library quality was checked on a Bioanalyzer, concentration was measured with Qubit, and libraries were quantified with the Kapa Library Quantification kit before pooling. An Illumina HiSeq 2500 sequenced the libraries paired-end 2 x 150 bp. To increase sequence diversity, about 24-32% phiX was spiked into each library pool. The authors' analysis ran thus. Quality-filtered reads were processed with the UMI-based MiGEC pipeline, and over 85% of raw TCR sequences were removed by the MiGEC pipeline during error correction. VDJ genes were aligned to IMGT germline references, and clonotypes were defined by unique CDR3 amino acid sequence plus V-J genes. Clonal expansion, Shannon diversity, and CDR3 relatedness (CalcPairwiseDistances, ClusterSamples) were evaluated with VDJtools, and phylogenetic trees were built with CLCbio workbench. Using coefficient-of-variation modelling across technical triplicates, the study counted a clone as expanded if it had at least 8 unique UMIs. The public sequencing data were trimmed at Q25 with fastp and processed into clonotypes with MiXCR by TCRdb, which kept only in-frame beta chains. Every CDR3 protein is listed once, alongside the most common genes and DNA of its rows. For this entry, the V and J calls and clone size follow TCRdb and not the study's own pipeline. This sample is represented by some 38,000 distinct CDR3 sequences; about 3.8% of them were singletons. Around 2% of the sample comes from the top ten.

The investigation overall reported the following: TCR clonal expansion was greatest in HAM/TSP patients and smallest in MS patients, who ranked below even healthy controls. Repertoires from 18 of 34 MS patients were grouped by phylogenetic analysis into a cluster of related CDR3 sequences, suggesting a possible repertoire-level signature. The MS cluster was not associated with any clinical or MRI features, and the authors stated that larger cohorts are needed. No identical CDR3 amino acid sequences were found to be shared among expanded clones across subjects, suggesting that TCR-beta repertoires were private in all groups.

Reading the germline V gene (reference sequence) gives CDR1 DFQATT and CDR2 SNEGSKA. The CDR3, cysteine through phenylalanine, is 13 amino acids long. Only the CDR3 DNA stays, 39 bases, in frame from base 1. V loses 5 bases, J loses 7 bases, and the germline ends lie 18 bases apart. This clonotype was seen many times. Its target antigen remains unknown. There are no base qualities to consult, and no much larger clone falls within one base. For the unsorted PBMC libraries, 2 million PBMCs were stored in RNAlater at -80 degrees C until RNA extraction and were used to generate the libraries. The multiple sclerosis patients were enrolled in a US clinical protocol that evaluated disease progression with magnetic resonance imaging. Peripheral blood underwent Ficoll-Hypaque density gradient centrifugation to isolate PBMCs, which were then cryopreserved in liquid nitrogen.

Specimen: PBMCs. The sequence joins TRBV20-1 to TRBJ2-7; the D gene cannot be named for sure. This sequence was found in a man aged 30 to 39 with multiple sclerosis. The sequence in DNA is TGCAGTGCTCCCGGAAAGAGCGCTGGTGAGCAGTACTTC. It translates as CSAPGKSAGEQYF.